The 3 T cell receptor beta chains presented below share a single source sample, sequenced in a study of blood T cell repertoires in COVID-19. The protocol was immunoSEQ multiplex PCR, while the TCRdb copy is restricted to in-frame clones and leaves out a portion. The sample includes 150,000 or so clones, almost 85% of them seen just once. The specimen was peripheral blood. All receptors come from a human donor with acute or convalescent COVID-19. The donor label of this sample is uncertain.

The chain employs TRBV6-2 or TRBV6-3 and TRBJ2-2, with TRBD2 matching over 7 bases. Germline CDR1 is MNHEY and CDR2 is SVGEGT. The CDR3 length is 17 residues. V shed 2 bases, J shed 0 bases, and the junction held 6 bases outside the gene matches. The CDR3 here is CASSYRSSGANTGELFF. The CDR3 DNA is TGTGCCAGCAGTTACCGCTCCAGCGGGGCGAACACCGGGGAGCTGTTTTTT.

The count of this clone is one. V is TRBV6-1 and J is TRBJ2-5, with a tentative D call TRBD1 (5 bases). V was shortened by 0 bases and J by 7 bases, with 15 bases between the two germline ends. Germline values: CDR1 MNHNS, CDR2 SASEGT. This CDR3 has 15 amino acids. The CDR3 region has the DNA TGTGCCAGCAGTGAAGCGGCTGGACATGGAACGACCCAGTACTTC. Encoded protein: CASSEAAGHGTTQYF.

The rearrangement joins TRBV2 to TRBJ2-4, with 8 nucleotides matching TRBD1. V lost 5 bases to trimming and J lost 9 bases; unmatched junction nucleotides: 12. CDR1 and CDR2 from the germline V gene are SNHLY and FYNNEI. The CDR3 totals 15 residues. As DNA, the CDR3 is TGTGCCAGCAGTTACCTACTAACAGGGGGAGGCATTCAGTACTTC. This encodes CASSYLLTGGGIQYF.